The entry below gives a single T cell receptor beta chain sequence along with its context. As yet, its antigen is unknown. These data originate in a study of OX40 agonist ivuxolimab in advanced cancers. Study context: Ivuxolimab, which is an agonistic anti-OX40 (CD134) antibody, was administered to the patients. A partial response was reached by three patients: one with hepatocellular carcinoma and two with cutaneous melanoma. Notes on the study in general: Dosing at 0.1 to 3.0 mg/kg was accompanied by clonal expansion of CD4+ and CD8+ blood T cells by week 6. CD8+ T cells showed, on average, more clonal expansion than CD4+ cells.

V gave up 3 bases and J gave up 7 bases, with 13 bases separating them. The CDR3 contains 14 residues. Germline-derived CDR1 and CDR2 are LNHDA and SQIVND (reference sequence). Data came from immunoSEQ multiplex PCR; TCRdb stores just in-frame clones and leaves some out. Found here are about 110,000 clones, approximately 89% of them singletons; the top ten hold 0.27%. Sequenced here: CD4+ or CD8+ T cells sorted from blood, sampled in a trial of the OX40 agonist ivuxolimab. The TCR was taken from an adult with an advanced solid tumor such as melanoma, head and neck, liver or kidney cancer. The chain employs TRBV19 and TRBJ1-5, with D perhaps matching TRBD1 (5 bases). CDR3 nucleotides: TGTGCCAGTAGTATGGGGCTGTGGTACCAGCCCCAGCATTTT. It translates to CASSMGLWYQPQHF.